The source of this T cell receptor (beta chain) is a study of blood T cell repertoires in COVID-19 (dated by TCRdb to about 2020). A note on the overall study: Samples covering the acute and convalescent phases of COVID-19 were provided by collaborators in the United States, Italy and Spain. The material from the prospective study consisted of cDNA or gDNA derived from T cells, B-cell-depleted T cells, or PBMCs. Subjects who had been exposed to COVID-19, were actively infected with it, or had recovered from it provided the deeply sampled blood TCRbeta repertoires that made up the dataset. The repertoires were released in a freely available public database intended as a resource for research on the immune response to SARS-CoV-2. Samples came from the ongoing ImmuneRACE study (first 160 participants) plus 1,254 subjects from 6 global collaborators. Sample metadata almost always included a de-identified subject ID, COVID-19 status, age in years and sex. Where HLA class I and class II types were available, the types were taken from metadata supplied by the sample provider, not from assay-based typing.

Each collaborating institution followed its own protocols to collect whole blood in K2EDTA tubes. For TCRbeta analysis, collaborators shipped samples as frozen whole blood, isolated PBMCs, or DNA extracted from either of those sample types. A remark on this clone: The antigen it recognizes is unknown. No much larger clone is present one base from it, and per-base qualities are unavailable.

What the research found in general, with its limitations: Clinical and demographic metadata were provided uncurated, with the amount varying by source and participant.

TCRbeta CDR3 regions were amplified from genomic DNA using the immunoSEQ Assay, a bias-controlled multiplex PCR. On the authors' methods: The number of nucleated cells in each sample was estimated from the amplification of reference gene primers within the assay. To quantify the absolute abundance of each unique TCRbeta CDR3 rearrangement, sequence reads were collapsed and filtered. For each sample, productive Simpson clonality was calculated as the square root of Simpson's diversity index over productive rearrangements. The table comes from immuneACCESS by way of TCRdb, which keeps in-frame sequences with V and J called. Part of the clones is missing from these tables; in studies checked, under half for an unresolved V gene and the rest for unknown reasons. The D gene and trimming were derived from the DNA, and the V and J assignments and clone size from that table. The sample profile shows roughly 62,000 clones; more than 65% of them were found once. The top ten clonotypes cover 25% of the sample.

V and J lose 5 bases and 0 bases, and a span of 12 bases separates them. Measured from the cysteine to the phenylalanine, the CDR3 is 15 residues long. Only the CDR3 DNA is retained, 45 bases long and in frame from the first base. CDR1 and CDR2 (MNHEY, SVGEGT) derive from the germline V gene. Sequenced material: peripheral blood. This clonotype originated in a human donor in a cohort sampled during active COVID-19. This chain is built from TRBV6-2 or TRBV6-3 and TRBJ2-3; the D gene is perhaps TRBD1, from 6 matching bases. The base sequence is TGTGCCAGCAGTCGGACAGTCTCTAGCACAGATACGCAGTATTTT. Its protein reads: CASSRTVSSTDTQYF.